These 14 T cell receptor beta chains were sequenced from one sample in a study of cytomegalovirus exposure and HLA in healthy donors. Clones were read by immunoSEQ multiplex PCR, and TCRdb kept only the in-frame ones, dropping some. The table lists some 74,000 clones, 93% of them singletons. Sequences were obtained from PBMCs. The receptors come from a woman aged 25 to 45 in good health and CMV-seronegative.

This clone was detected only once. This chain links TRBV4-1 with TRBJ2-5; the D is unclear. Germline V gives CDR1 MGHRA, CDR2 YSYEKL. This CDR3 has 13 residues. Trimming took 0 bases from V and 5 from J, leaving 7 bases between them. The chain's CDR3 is CASSQDWRETQYF. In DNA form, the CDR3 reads TGCGCCAGCAGCCAAGATTGGCGGGAGACCCAGTACTTC.

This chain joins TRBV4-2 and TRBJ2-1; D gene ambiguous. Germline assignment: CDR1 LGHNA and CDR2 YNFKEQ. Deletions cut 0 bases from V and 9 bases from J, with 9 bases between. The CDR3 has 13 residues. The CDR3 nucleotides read TGTGCCAGCAGCCAAGATCAGGCGAGTGAGCAGTTCTTC. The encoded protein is CASSQDQASEQFF.

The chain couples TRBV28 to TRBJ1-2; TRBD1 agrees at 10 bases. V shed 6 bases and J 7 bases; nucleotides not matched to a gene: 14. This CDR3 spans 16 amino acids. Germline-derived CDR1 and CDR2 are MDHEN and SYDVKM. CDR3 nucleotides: TGTGCCAGCAGCCAGACGACAGGGGGCAGGGGAGGTGGCTACACCTTC. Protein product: CASSQTTGGRGGGYTF.

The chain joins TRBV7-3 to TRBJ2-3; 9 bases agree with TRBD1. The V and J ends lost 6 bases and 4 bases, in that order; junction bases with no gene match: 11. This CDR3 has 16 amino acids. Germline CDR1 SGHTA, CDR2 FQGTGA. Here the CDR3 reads CASSTNPGQGADTQYF. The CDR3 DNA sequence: TGTGCCAGCAGTACTAACCCGGGACAGGGAGCAGATACGCAGTATTTT.

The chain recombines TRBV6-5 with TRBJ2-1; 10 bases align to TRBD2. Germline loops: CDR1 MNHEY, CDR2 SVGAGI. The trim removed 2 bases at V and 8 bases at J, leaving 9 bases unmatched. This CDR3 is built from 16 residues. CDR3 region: CASSYESSGSHDEQFF. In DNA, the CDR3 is TGTGCCAGCAGTTACGAGTCTAGCGGGAGTCACGATGAGCAGTTCTTC.

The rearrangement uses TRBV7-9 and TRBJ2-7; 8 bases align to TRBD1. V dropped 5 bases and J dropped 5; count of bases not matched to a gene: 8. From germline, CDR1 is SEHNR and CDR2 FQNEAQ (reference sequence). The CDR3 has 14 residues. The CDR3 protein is CASSPAGGEDEQYF. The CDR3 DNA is TGTGCCAGCAGCCCTGCAGGGGGCGAGGACGAGCAGTACTTC.

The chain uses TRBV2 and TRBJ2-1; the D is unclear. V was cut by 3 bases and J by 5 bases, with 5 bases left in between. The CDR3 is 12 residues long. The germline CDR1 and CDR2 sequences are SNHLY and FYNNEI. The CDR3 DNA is TGTGCCAGCAGTGACGAGGACAATGAGCAGTTCTTC. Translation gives CASSDEDNEQFF.

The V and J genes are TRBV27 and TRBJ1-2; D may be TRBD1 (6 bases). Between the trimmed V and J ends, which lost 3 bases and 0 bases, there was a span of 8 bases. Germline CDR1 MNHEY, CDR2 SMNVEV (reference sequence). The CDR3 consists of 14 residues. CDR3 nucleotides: TGTGCCAGCAGTTTGCAGGGGCCTAACTATGGCTACACCTTC. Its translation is CASSLQGPNYGYTF.

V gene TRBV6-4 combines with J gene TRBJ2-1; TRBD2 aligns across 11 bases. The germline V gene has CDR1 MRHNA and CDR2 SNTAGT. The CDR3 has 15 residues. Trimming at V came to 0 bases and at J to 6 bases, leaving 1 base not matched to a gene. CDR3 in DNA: TGTGCCAGCAGTGACTCTAGCGGGGGGGCCAATGAGCAGTTCTTC. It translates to CASSDSSGGANEQFF.

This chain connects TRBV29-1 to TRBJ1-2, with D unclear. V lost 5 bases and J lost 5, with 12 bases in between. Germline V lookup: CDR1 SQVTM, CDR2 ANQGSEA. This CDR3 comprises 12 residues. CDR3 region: CSVTPATYGYTF. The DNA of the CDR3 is TGCAGCGTTACCCCAGCGACTTATGGCTACACCTTC.

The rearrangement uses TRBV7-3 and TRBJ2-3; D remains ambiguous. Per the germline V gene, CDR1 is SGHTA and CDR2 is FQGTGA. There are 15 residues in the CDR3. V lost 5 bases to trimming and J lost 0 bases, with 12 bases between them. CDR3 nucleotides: TGTGCCAGCAGCGCCGACATATCTAGCACAGATACGCAGTATTTT. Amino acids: CASSADISSTDTQYF. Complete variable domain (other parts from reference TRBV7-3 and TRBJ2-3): GAGVSQTPSNKVTEKGKYVELRCDPISGHTALYWYRQSLGQGPEFLIYFQGTGAADDSGLPNDRFFAVRPEGSVSTLKIQRTERGDSAVYLCASSADISSTDTQYFGPGTRLTVL.

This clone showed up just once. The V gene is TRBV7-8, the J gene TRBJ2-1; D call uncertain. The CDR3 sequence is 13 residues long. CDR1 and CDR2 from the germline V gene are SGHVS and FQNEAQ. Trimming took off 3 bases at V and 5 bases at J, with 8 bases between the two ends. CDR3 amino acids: CASSFIINNEQFF. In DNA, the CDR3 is TGTGCCAGCAGCTTTATAATTAACAATGAGCAGTTCTTC.

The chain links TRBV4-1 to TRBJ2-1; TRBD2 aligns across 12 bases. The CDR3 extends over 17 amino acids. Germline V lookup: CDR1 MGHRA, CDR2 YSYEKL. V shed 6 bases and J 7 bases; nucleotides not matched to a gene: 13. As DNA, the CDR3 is TGCGCCAGCAGTCAATCGGTGACTAGCGGGAGTAGGAATGAGCAGTTCTTC. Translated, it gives CASSQSVTSGSRNEQFF.

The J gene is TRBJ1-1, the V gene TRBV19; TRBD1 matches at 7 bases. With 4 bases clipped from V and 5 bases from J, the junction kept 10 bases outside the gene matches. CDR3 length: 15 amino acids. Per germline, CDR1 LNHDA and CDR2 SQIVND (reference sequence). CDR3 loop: CASSTQQGPGTEAFF. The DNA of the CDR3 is TGTGCCAGTAGTACTCAACAGGGGCCTGGGACTGAAGCTTTCTTT.